The rows below give T cell receptor beta chains drawn from one sample of a study of cytomegalovirus exposure and HLA in healthy donors. Using immunoSEQ multiplex PCR, the repertoire was profiled, and TCRdb retains in-frame clones only, with some absent. The sample consists of around 150,000 clones, less than 85% of them appearing once. Sequencing was done on a sample of PBMCs. The receptors were sampled from a man in his forties in good health and CMV-seronegative. CDR3s include the opening cysteine and the closing phenylalanine or tryptophan. D genes are given only for firm matches. Expanded clones get a size class; other rows say once, few or many, or leave the size out.

CDR3 protein: CASTRTGGSSNEQFF
CDR3 DNA: TGTGCCAGTACCAGGACGGGGGGATCGTCTAATGAGCAGTTCTTC
J gene: TRBJ2-1
D gene: TRBD2
V gene: TRBV5-4
clone size: .

CDR3 protein: CAWSVWATGTSGRRGETQYF
CDR3 DNA: TGTGCCTGGAGTGTCTGGGCAACTGGGACTAGCGGGAGAAGAGGGGAGACCCAGTACTTC
J gene: TRBJ2-5
D gene: TRBD2
V gene: TRBV30
clone size: .

CDR3 protein: CASSPSWTGEETEAFF
CDR3 DNA: TGTGCCAGCAGCCCCTCCTGGACAGGGGAGGAAACTGAAGCTTTCTTT
J gene: TRBJ1-1
D gene: TRBD1
V gene: TRBV11-2
clone size: few

CDR3 protein: CASSLGLGLTEAFF
CDR3 DNA: TGCGCCAGCAGCTTGGGTCTGGGGCTTACTGAAGCTTTCTTT
J gene: TRBJ1-1
D gene: .
V gene: TRBV5-1
clone size: few

CDR3 protein: CASSQLPPDRRGLRGSYEQYF
CDR3 DNA: TGCGCCAGCAGTCAATTACCCCCGGACAGGAGGGGATTAAGGGGCTCCTACGAGCAGTACTTC
J gene: TRBJ2-7
D gene: .
V gene: TRBV23-1
clone size: .

CDR3 protein: CASSFNGRGGRTGELFF
CDR3 DNA: TGTGCCAGCAGCTTTAATGGACGGGGGGGGAGGACCGGGGAGCTGTTTTTT
J gene: TRBJ2-2
D gene: TRBD2
V gene: TRBV5-4
clone size: .

CDR3 protein: CASSLGTVNTEAFF
CDR3 DNA: TGTGCCAGCAGCTTAGGGACTGTGAACACTGAAGCTTTCTTT
J gene: TRBJ1-1
D gene: .
V gene: TRBV11-2
clone size: .

CDR3 protein: CAWPQVPSYNEQFF
CDR3 DNA: TGTGCCTGGCCTCAGGTTCCCTCCTACAATGAGCAGTTCTTC
J gene: TRBJ2-1
D gene: .
V gene: TRBV30
clone size: .

CDR3 protein: CASSSRGRSGGPNEQFF
CDR3 DNA: TGTGCCAGCAGCTCCCGGGGGAGGAGCGGGGGACCCAATGAGCAGTTCTTC
J gene: TRBJ2-1
D gene: TRBD2
V gene: TRBV7-9
clone size: .

CDR3 protein: CASSLRLEGEQFF
CDR3 DNA: TGCGCCAGCAGCTTGAGGCTAGAGGGTGAGCAGTTCTTC
J gene: TRBJ2-1
D gene: .
V gene: TRBV5-1
clone size: .

CDR3 protein: CASSSRSGGASYNEQFF
CDR3 DNA: TGTGCCAGCAGCTCCCGTAGCGGGGGGGCCTCCTACAATGAGCAGTTCTTC
J gene: TRBJ2-1
D gene: TRBD2
V gene: TRBV7-2
clone size: .

CDR3 protein: CASSLTSGLGQPQHF
CDR3 DNA: TGCGCCAGCAGCCTCACCTCAGGGTTAGGTCAGCCCCAGCATTTT
J gene: TRBJ1-5
D gene: .
V gene: TRBV5-1
clone size: .

CDR3 protein: CASSFYRDTNTEAFF
CDR3 DNA: TGTGCCAGCAGCTTTTACCGGGACACCAACACTGAAGCTTTCTTT
J gene: TRBJ1-1
D gene: .
V gene: TRBV11-2
clone size: .

CDR3 protein: CASSQGLAASTDTQYF
CDR3 DNA: TGCGCCAGCAGCCAAGGACTAGCGGCTAGCACAGATACGCAGTATTTT
J gene: TRBJ2-3
D gene: TRBD2
V gene: TRBV4-1
clone size: once

CDR3 protein: CASSLQANYGYTF
CDR3 DNA: TGTGCCAGCAGCTTGCAGGCGAACTATGGCTACACCTTC
J gene: TRBJ1-2
D gene: .
V gene: TRBV5-6
clone size: .

CDR3 protein: CASSLTPLYEQYF
CDR3 DNA: TGTGCCAGCAGCTTAACACCCCTCTACGAGCAGTACTTC
J gene: TRBJ2-7
D gene: .
V gene: TRBV7-8
clone size: .

CDR3 protein: CASSPLAGSYNEQFF
CDR3 DNA: TGTGCCAGCAGCCCTTTAGCTGGGTCCTACAATGAGCAGTTCTTC
J gene: TRBJ2-1
D gene: .
V gene: TRBV2
clone size: .

CDR3 protein: CASSPRGTDTQYF
CDR3 DNA: TGTGCCAGCTCACCCCGGGGCACAGATACGCAGTATTTT
J gene: TRBJ2-3
D gene: .
V gene: TRBV18
clone size: .

CDR3 protein: CASSLALAGGPRDTQYF
CDR3 DNA: TGTGCCAGCAGCTTAGCGCTAGCGGGGGGGCCGAGAGATACGCAGTATTTT
J gene: TRBJ2-3
D gene: TRBD2
V gene: TRBV7-2
clone size: .

CDR3 protein: CASSFAGTATRRIYGYTF
CDR3 DNA: TGTGCCAGCAGCTTCGCCGGGACAGCGACTCGACGTATCTATGGCTACACCTTC
J gene: TRBJ1-2
D gene: TRBD1
V gene: TRBV7-9
clone size: .

CDR3 protein: CAISESLGLSTGELFF
CDR3 DNA: TGTGCCATCAGTGAGTCGCTGGGACTAAGCACCGGGGAGCTGTTTTTT
J gene: TRBJ2-2
D gene: TRBD2
V gene: TRBV10-3
clone size: .

CDR3 protein: CASRERSSYEQYF
CDR3 DNA: TGTGCCAGTAGGGAGAGATCCTCCTACGAGCAGTACTTC
J gene: TRBJ2-7
D gene: .
V gene: TRBV19
clone size: .

CDR3 protein: CASSPGTGHNEQFF
CDR3 DNA: TGTGCCAGCAGCCCCGGGACAGGGCACAATGAGCAGTTCTTC
J gene: TRBJ2-1
D gene: TRBD1
V gene: TRBV7-3
clone size: .

CDR3 protein: CASSLEGSPTGYEQFF
CDR3 DNA: TGTGCCAGCAGCTTAGAAGGCTCCCCGACAGGGTATGAGCAGTTCTTC
J gene: TRBJ2-1
D gene: TRBD1
V gene: TRBV11-2
clone size: .

CDR3 protein: CASHLGERTDTQYF
CDR3 DNA: TGCGCCAGCCACTTAGGAGAGCGCACAGATACGCAGTATTTT
J gene: TRBJ2-3
D gene: .
V gene: TRBV5-1
clone size: .

CDR3 protein: CASSRPGLLQETQYF
CDR3 DNA: TGTGCCAGCAGCCGGCCGGGACTACTCCAAGAGACCCAGTACTTC
J gene: TRBJ2-5
D gene: TRBD2
V gene: TRBV14
clone size: .

CDR3 protein: CASSRTWLLSYEQYF
CDR3 DNA: TGTGCCAGCAGTAGGACATGGCTCCTCTCCTACGAGCAGTACTTC
J gene: TRBJ2-7
D gene: .
V gene: TRBV2
clone size: once

CDR3 protein: CASSGNTGAPSSYEQYF
CDR3 DNA: TGTGCCAGCAGCGGGAACACAGGGGCCCCCAGCTCCTACGAGCAGTACTTC
J gene: TRBJ2-7
D gene: TRBD1
V gene: TRBV9
clone size: .

CDR3 protein: CASSSLLAGEYNEQFF
CDR3 DNA: TGTGCCAGCAGCTCTTTACTAGCGGGGGAATACAATGAGCAGTTCTTC
J gene: TRBJ2-1
D gene: TRBD2
V gene: TRBV13
clone size: .

CDR3 protein: CASSPPGTSFYEQYF
CDR3 DNA: TGTGCCAGCAGTCCCCCCGGGACTAGCTTCTACGAGCAGTACTTC
J gene: TRBJ2-7
D gene: TRBD2
V gene: TRBV6-1
clone size: few

CDR3 protein: CASSPGRVQEQYF
CDR3 DNA: TGTGCCAGCTCACCAGGGCGGGTCCAGGAGCAGTACTTC
J gene: TRBJ2-7
D gene: .
V gene: TRBV18
clone size: .

CDR3 protein: CASSLSSGRTYEQYF
CDR3 DNA: TGTGCCAGCAGTTTATCTAGCGGGAGAACCTACGAGCAGTACTTC
J gene: TRBJ2-7
D gene: TRBD2
V gene: TRBV27
clone size: .

CDR3 protein: CASSQELVRGGHQPQHF
CDR3 DNA: TGCGCCAGCAGCCAAGAGTTGGTTAGGGGGGGCCATCAGCCCCAGCATTTT
J gene: TRBJ1-5
D gene: .
V gene: TRBV4-3
clone size: .

CDR3 protein: CASSLARVSYNEQFF
CDR3 DNA: TGCGCCAGCAGCTTGGCCCGGGTCAGCTACAATGAGCAGTTCTTC
J gene: TRBJ2-1
D gene: .
V gene: TRBV5-1
clone size: .

CDR3 protein: CASSPGLASHNEQFF
CDR3 DNA: TGTGCCAGCAGCCCGGGACTAGCGAGCCACAATGAGCAGTTCTTC
J gene: TRBJ2-1
D gene: TRBD2
V gene: TRBV7-9
clone size: .

CDR3 protein: CASSLEPELNYGYTF
CDR3 DNA: TGCGCCAGCAGCTTGGAACCTGAGTTAAACTATGGCTACACCTTC
J gene: TRBJ1-2
D gene: .
V gene: TRBV5-1
clone size: once

CDR3 protein: CASSLQVNQPQHF
CDR3 DNA: TGTGCCAGCAGCTTACAGGTCAATCAGCCCCAGCATTTT
J gene: TRBJ1-5
D gene: .
V gene: TRBV7-2
clone size: once